The sequence of this T cell receptor (beta chain) was determined in a study of beta chain features in type 1 diabetes. Overall study findings and caveats: Shortening that was moderate but significant affected the TCRB CDR3s of Type 1 diabetes patients in all four CD4+ subsets.

TCRB transcripts that were expressed got sequenced, as all of the isolated RNA had been reverse transcribed. Profiling relied on immunoSEQ multiplex PCR, and the TCRdb table lists in-frame clones only, not all of them. Of about 270,000 clones in the sample, 13% to 15% were seen once. About this clone itself: What it binds is not known. Other DNA sequences in this sample translate to the same CDR3.

The receptor comes from a young man with type 1 diabetes. Sequencing was carried out using naive CD4+ T cells from blood.

This chain's CDR3 is CASSFGGVRQPQHF. DNA of the CDR3: TGTGCCAGCAGTTTCGGAGGGGTCAGGCAGCCCCAGCATTTT. The rearrangement uses TRBV28 and TRBJ1-5, with TRBD1 as a possible D gene (5 bases). From germline, CDR1 is MDHEN and CDR2 SYDVKM. The CDR3 sequence is 14 residues long. Trimming pared 3 bases from V and 7 bases from J, leaving 13 bases between.